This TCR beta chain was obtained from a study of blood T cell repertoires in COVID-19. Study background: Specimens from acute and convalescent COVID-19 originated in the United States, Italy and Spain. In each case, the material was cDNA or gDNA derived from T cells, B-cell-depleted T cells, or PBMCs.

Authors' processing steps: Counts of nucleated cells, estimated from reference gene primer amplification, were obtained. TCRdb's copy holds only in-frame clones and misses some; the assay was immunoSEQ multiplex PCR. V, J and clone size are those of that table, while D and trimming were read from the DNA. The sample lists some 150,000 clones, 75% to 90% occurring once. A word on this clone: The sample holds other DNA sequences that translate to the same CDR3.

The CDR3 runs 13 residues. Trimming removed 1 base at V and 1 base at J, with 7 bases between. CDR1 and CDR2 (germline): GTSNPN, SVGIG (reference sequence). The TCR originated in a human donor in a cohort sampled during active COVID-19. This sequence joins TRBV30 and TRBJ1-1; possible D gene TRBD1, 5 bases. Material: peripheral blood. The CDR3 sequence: CAWSAQGNTEAFF. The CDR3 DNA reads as TGTGCCTGGAGTGCCCAGGGGAACACTGAAGCTTTCTTT. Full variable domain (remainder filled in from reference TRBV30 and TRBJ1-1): SQTIHQWPATLVQPVGSPLSLECTVEGTSNPNLYWYRQAAGRGLQLLFYSVGIGQISSEVPQNLSASRPQDRQFILSSKKLLLSDSGFYLCAWSAQGNTEAFFGQGTRLTVV.